The rows below give T cell receptor beta chains drawn from one sample of a study of neurological immune-mediated disorders. TCRdb itself ran the 5' RACE reads through MiXCR, one entry per CDR3 protein. The sample lists roughly 100,000 distinct CDR3 sequences, roughly a tenth occurring once. The specimen sequenced was PBMCs. The receptors originated from a female donor with HTLV-1-associated myelopathy (HAM/TSP). The CDR3 runs from the conserved cysteine through the conserved F or W. The D gene is left open where the match is weak. Clone size is given for some rows only: seen once, a few or many times, or a class if the clone is expanded.

CASADQGPASRDEQYF | TGTGCCAGCGCTGACCAGGGCCCTGCGTCTCGGGACGAGCAGTACTTC | NA | many | TRBJ2-7 | TRBV27
CASSSLALGNEKLFF | TGTGCCAGCAGTTCCCTGGCCCTTGGTAATGAAAAACTGTTTTTT | NA | many | TRBJ1-4 | TRBV27
CASSPMGSQAGYTF | TGCGCCAGCAGCCCCATGGGGTCCCAGGCCGGCTACACCTTC | NA | many | TRBJ1-2 | TRBV5-1
CASSLVFETQYF | TGCGCCAGCAGCTTGGTCTTTGAGACCCAGTACTTC | NA | many | TRBJ2-5 | TRBV5-1
CAISRGWQMNTETFF | TGCGCCATCAGCCGGGGATGGCAAATGAACACTGAAACTTTCTTT | NA | NA | TRBJ1-1 | TRBV5-1
CASMQGSNQPQHF | TGTGCCAGCATGCAGGGAAGCAATCAGCCCCAGCATTTT | NA | many | TRBJ1-5 | TRBV6-5
CATSRSRRGGMYEQYF | TGTGCCACCAGCAGATCCCGGCGGGGGGGCATGTACGAGCAGTACTTC | TRBD2 | many | TRBJ2-7 | TRBV15
CAISRTSGGQETQYF | TGTGCCATCAGTCGGACTAGCGGGGGGCAAGAGACCCAGTACTTC | TRBD2 | few | TRBJ2-5 | TRBV10-3
CASNQNPDRKQYF | TGTGCCAGCAACCAAAACCCAGACAGAAAGCAGTACTTC | NA | many | TRBJ2-7 | TRBV7-2
CASSLGLASSTDTQYF | TGTGCCAGCAGCTTAGGTCTAGCGTCTAGCACAGATACGCAGTATTTT | NA | many | TRBJ2-3 | TRBV7-3
CASSEALRYNF | TGTGCCAGCAGTGAAGCGCTGAGATACAACTTC | NA | many | TRBJ2-4 | TRBV2
CASSFEGITYEQYF | TGTGCCAGCAGTTTTGAAGGGATCACCTACGAGCAGTACTTC | NA | many | TRBJ2-7 | TRBV12-3/TRBV12-4
CASSLGVVQAGELFF | TGTGCCAGCAGCTTGGGAGTGGTTCAGGCCGGGGAGCTGTTTTTT | NA | many | TRBJ2-2 | TRBV5-5
CASSLDGKLFQETQYF | TGTGCCAGCAGCTTAGATGGAAAGCTCTTCCAAGAGACCCAGTACTTC | NA | few | TRBJ2-5 | TRBV11-2
CSARAGTATNTGELFF | TGCAGTGCTAGGGCCGGGACAGCTACGAACACCGGGGAGCTGTTTTTT | TRBD1 | many | TRBJ2-2 | TRBV20-1
CSDGGTDNNEQFF | TGCAGTGATGGGGGGACAGATAACAATGAGCAGTTCTTC | NA | NA | TRBJ2-1 | TRBV20-1
CASTGEWASGYTF | TGCGCCAGCACGGGGGAATGGGCTAGCGGCTACACCTTC | NA | many | TRBJ1-2 | TRBV10-2
CASSRGTGGVEQYF | TGTGCCAGCAGTAGAGGGACAGGGGGGGTCGAGCAGTACTTC | TRBD1 | many | TRBJ2-7 | TRBV27
CASSLGRETGELFF | TGCGCCAGCAGCCTGGGACGGGAAACCGGGGAGCTGTTTTTT | NA | many | TRBJ2-2 | TRBV5-1
CASRKPGVGDTQYF | TGTGCCAGCAGGAAGCCGGGGGTTGGAGATACGCAGTATTTT | NA | many | TRBJ2-3 | TRBV7-9
CASKDRGPYEQYF | TGTGCCAGCAAAGACAGGGGACCCTACGAGCAGTACTTC | TRBD1 | many | TRBJ2-7 | TRBV6-5
CASSSEWNEQFF | TGTGCCAGCAGCTCCGAATGGAATGAGCAGTTCTTC | NA | many | TRBJ2-1 | TRBV7-9
CASSLMTGGYGYTF | TGCGCCAGCAGCTTGATGACAGGCGGCTATGGCTACACCTTC | NA | few | TRBJ1-2 | TRBV5-1
CAISESSSRGGETQYF | TGTGCCATCAGTGAGTCGAGCTCCCGGGGGGGAGAGACCCAGTACTTC | TRBD2 | many | TRBJ2-5 | TRBV10-3
CASSPGHSTDTQYF | TGTGCCAGCAGTCCAGGACACAGCACAGATACGCAGTATTTT | NA | many | TRBJ2-3 | TRBV6-5
CSARDWGSSYEQYF | TGCAGTGCTAGAGATTGGGGGAGCTCCTACGAGCAGTACTTC | NA | many | TRBJ2-7 | TRBV20-1
CASSPRGGGYNEQFF | TGTGCCAGCAGCCCCCGCGGGGGGGGCTACAATGAGCAGTTCTTC | TRBD2 | medium-sized | TRBJ2-1 | TRBV9
CASSVAPWARLYNEQFF | TGTGCCAGCAGCGTAGCCCCTTGGGCCAGACTCTACAATGAGCAGTTCTTC | NA | many | TRBJ2-1 | TRBV9
CASSQRTGGLYGYTF | TGCGCCAGCAGCCAACGGACAGGGGGCCTCTATGGCTACACCTTC | TRBD1 | many | TRBJ1-2 | TRBV5-1
CATETGTGVYEQYF | TGCGCCACCGAAACCGGGACAGGGGTATACGAGCAGTACTTC | TRBD1 | many | TRBJ2-7 | TRBV10-2
CASTPDRAIYEQYF | TGCGCCAGCACTCCGGACAGGGCGATCTACGAGCAGTACTTC | TRBD1 | many | TRBJ2-7 | TRBV5-1
CASRGGPPTDTQYF | TGTGCCAGCCGGGGGGGCCCTCCCACAGATACGCAGTATTTT | TRBD2 | many | TRBJ2-3 | TRBV12-3/TRBV12-4
CASRYRVSNEQFF | TGTGCCAGCAGGTACCGGGTTTCGAATGAGCAGTTCTTC | NA | many | TRBJ2-1 | TRBV2
CASSLGEAQYNEQFF | TGTGCCAGCAGCTTAGGGGAAGCCCAATACAATGAGCAGTTCTTC | NA | many | TRBJ2-1 | TRBV7-9
CASSFTGRNTGELFF | TGTGCCAGCAGCTTCACCGGGAGAAACACCGGGGAGCTGTTTTTT | NA | many | TRBJ2-2 | TRBV7-3
CATGFGGDPPMNTEAFF | TGTGCCACCGGTTTTGGTGGGGATCCTCCTATGAACACTGAAGCTTTCTTT | NA | many | TRBJ1-1 | TRBV24-1
CSARDGGASDEQFF | TGCAGTGCTAGAGACGGGGGGGCCAGCGATGAGCAGTTCTTC | TRBD2 | many | TRBJ2-1 | TRBV20-1
CASSEATGNQPQHF | TGTGCCAGCAGTGAAGCGACGGGAAATCAGCCCCAGCATTTT | NA | few | TRBJ1-5 | TRBV6-1
CSATGTATRDYGYTF | TGCAGTGCTACCGGGACAGCTACCCGGGACTATGGCTACACCTTC | TRBD1 | many | TRBJ1-2 | TRBV20-1
CATSASGRNEQFF | TGTGCCACCAGTGCCTCAGGGAGAAATGAGCAGTTCTTC | NA | many | TRBJ2-1 | TRBV24-1
CASSHQDSTLMNTEAFF | TGTGCCAGCAGTCACCAAGACAGTACCCTCATGAACACTGAAGCTTTCTTT | NA | many | TRBJ1-1 | TRBV6-6
CASSFFVSGNTEAFF | TGTGCCAGCAGCTTCTTCGTATCAGGAAACACTGAAGCTTTCTTT | NA | many | TRBJ1-1 | TRBV5-6
CASIPDTGVLSEQYF | TGCGCCAGCATTCCCGATACAGGGGTTTTAAGCGAGCAGTACTTC | TRBD1 | many | TRBJ2-7 | TRBV5-1
CASSEESGGASEQYF | TGTGCCAGCAGTGAAGAGTCAGGGGGCGCGAGTGAGCAGTACTTC | TRBD1 | many | TRBJ2-7 | TRBV2
CSASGTRGYNEQFF | TGCAGTGCTAGTGGGACTAGAGGCTACAATGAGCAGTTCTTC | TRBD2 | many | TRBJ2-1 | TRBV20-1